What follows are 17 T cell receptor beta chains derived from one specimen sequenced in a study of chemoradiotherapy in HPV16-positive cancers. Profiling relied on immunoSEQ multiplex PCR, and the TCRdb table lists in-frame clones only, not all of them. The sample consists of 16,000 or so clones, 60% to 80% of them appearing once. The material sequenced was tumor tissue, taken from a patient who underwent chemoradiotherapy. These receptors were taken from a human donor with HPV-associated anogenital cancer.

The chain uses TRBV30 and TRBJ1-1; possibly TRBD1 for D (5 bases). The CDR3 is 12 amino acids. Germline V gene lookup returns CDR1 GTSNPN and CDR2 SVGIG (reference sequence). V lost 4 bases and J lost 3, with 9 bases in between. CDR3 residues: CAWTLGDTEAFF. The DNA for the CDR3 is TGTGCCTGGACTCTAGGGGACACTGAAGCTTTCTTT.

The V call is TRBV5-6, the J call TRBJ2-7, with TRBD1 matching 7 bases. Germline V gives CDR1 SGHDT, CDR2 YYEEEE. This CDR3 contains 15 residues. After removal of 0 bases from V and 5 bases from J, the junction contained 8 bases not matched to a gene. The CDR3 bases are TGTGCCAGCAGCTTGGTTAGTCAGGGGGACCACGAGCAGTACTTC. Its protein product is CASSLVSQGDHEQYF.

The V call is TRBV6-5, the J call TRBJ2-3; 8 bases line up with TRBD1. J gave up 5 bases and V 2 bases, and 9 bases lay outside the gene matches. Germline V CDR1 and CDR2: MNHEY, SVGAGI. The CDR3 has 16 residues. CDR3 protein: CASSYLGTGSVDTQYF. The CDR3 coding sequence is TGTGCCAGCAGTTACCTCGGGACAGGCTCCGTAGATACGCAGTATTTT.

CDR3 bases: TGTGCCAGCAGCGTAGGGGCAGTCAACTATGGCTACACCTTC. This encodes CASSVGAVNYGYTF. This rearrangement joins TRBV9 to TRBJ1-2; D not resolved. V lost 0 bases and J lost 2, with 8 bases in between. The CDR3 covers 14 residues. CDR1 and CDR2 from the germline V gene are SGDLS and YYNGEE.

This clone was observed a handful of times. The chain combines TRBV6-1 with TRBJ2-2; the D is unclear. The V end lost 1 base, the J end lost 7 bases, and 7 bases lay between the germline ends. Germline V gives CDR1 MNHNS, CDR2 SASEGT. The CDR3 spans 13 residues. Here the CDR3 DNA reads TGTGCCAGCAGTGAAGTTAGGATCGGGGAGCTGTTTTTT. Its protein is CASSEVRIGELFF.

The J gene is TRBJ2-3, the V gene TRBV9; D is unresolved. The CDR3 is made up of 16 amino acids. In germline, CDR1 is SGDLS, CDR2 YYNGEE. The V and J ends lost 1 base and 0 bases respectively, with 12 bases between them. CDR3 loop: CASSVKLRLSTDTQYF. In DNA, the CDR3 is TGTGCCAGCAGCGTAAAACTGAGACTGAGCACAGATACGCAGTATTTT.

The V call is TRBV2, the J call TRBJ2-1; maybe TRBD2 (6 bases). Germline V gene sequence: CDR1 SNHLY, CDR2 FYNNEI. The CDR3 has 15 residues. V lost 6 bases and J lost 2, with 14 bases in between. The CDR3 sequence is CASRLGSFTYNEQFF. DNA of the CDR3: TGTGCCAGCAGGCTCGGGAGCTTCACCTACAATGAGCAGTTCTTC.

The chain links TRBV25-1 to TRBJ1-2; no definite D call. Trimming took off 3 bases at V and 2 bases at J, with 13 bases between the two ends. The CDR3 loop spans 15 amino acids. Looked up from germline, CDR1 is MGHDK and CDR2 is SYGVNS. The CDR3 reads CASSDPGSSNYGYTF. The CDR3, as DNA: TGTGCCAGCAGTGATCCGGGGAGTTCCAACTATGGCTACACCTTC.

Only one count was recorded for this clone. The chain couples TRBV5-5 to TRBJ2-7; TRBD2 matches 8 bases. From germline, CDR1 is SGHKS and CDR2 YYEKEE (reference sequence). J lost 3 bases, V lost 5 bases, and 4 bases had no gene match. CDR3 length equals 13 residues. The CDR3 protein is CASSKRENYEQYF. CDR3 nucleotides: TGTGCCAGCAGTAAGCGGGAGAACTACGAGCAGTACTTC.

J is TRBJ1-1 and V is TRBV6-1, with D tentatively TRBD1 (6 bases). The CDR3 totals 13 residues. Trimming removed 6 bases from V and 8 bases from J, with 16 bases in between. Germline CDR1 reads MNHNS; CDR2 reads SASEGT. CDR3 sequence: CASRINTGTEAFF. Written as DNA, the CDR3 is TGTGCCAGCAGGATAAATACCGGGACAGAAGCTTTCTTT.

This chain joins TRBV10-3 and TRBJ2-7; TRBD2 matches at 12 bases. Trimming took 5 bases from V and 4 from J; bases not matched to a gene: 3. The length of the CDR3 is 14 residues. Germline V lookup: CDR1 ENHRY, CDR2 SYGVKD. The CDR3 sequence: CAISPTSGRYEQYF. For the CDR3, the DNA is TGTGCCATCAGTCCGACTAGCGGGAGATACGAGCAGTACTTC.

The rearrangement uses TRBV11-2 and TRBJ2-2, with TRBD2 as a possible D gene (5 bases). The CDR3 is 14 residues long. Germline V lookup: CDR1 SGHAT, CDR2 FQNNGV. V dropped 5 bases and J dropped 1 base, with 8 bases sitting between them. Written as DNA, the CDR3 is TGTGCCAGCAGCCTGAGCGGGAACACCGGGGAGCTGTTTTTT. Encoded protein: CASSLSGNTGELFF.

With regard to this clone: Compared with germline, one end of the junction differs, possibly owing to a read error. The rearrangement uses TRBV5-3 and TRBJ1-2; maybe TRBD1 (5 bases). TRBV5-3 carries the ORF label, with uncertain function. This CDR3 spans 14 amino acids. The CDR3 bases are TGTGCCAGCAGCTTATTGGCAGGGAACTATGGCTACACCTTC. The encoded protein is CASSLLAGNYGYTF.

This clone was counted only a few times. The J gene is TRBJ2-3, the V gene TRBV9; D unresolved. The germline gives CDR1 SGDLS, CDR2 YYNGEE. Trimming removed 0 bases from V and 0 bases from J, with 8 bases in between. The CDR3 is made up of 15 amino acids. CDR3 residues: CASSVGADSTDTQYF. The CDR3 DNA reads TGTGCCAGCAGCGTAGGAGCAGATAGCACAGATACGCAGTATTTT.

The gene calls are TRBV7-2 and TRBJ2-4; weak D call: TRBD2 (6 bases). V was trimmed by 4 bases and J by 10 bases, leaving 17 bases between them. Germline V gene sequence: CDR1 SGHTA, CDR2 FQGNSA. The CDR3 has 14 residues. CDR3 region: CASSSGGAAEIQYF. DNA of the CDR3: TGTGCCAGCAGCTCCGGGGGAGCCGCCGAAATTCAGTACTTC.

The chain recombines TRBV5-4 with TRBJ1-6; no reliable D call. Per the germline V gene, CDR1 is SGHNT and CDR2 is YYREEE (reference sequence). This CDR3 contains 15 residues. Trimming took off 4 bases at V and 10 bases at J, with 18 bases between the two ends. CDR3 nucleotide sequence: TGTGCCAGCAGCCCCGGTTGGTCGATCATGTCACCCCTCCACTTT. Amino acids: CASSPGWSIMSPLHF.

This chain joins TRBV15 and TRBJ1-1, with D tentatively TRBD1 (6 bases). The germline CDR1 and CDR2 sequences are LNHNV and YYDKDF (reference sequence). V shed 1 base and J shed 7 bases, with 10 bases lying between them. This CDR3 spans 13 amino acids. CDR3 DNA sequence: TGTGCCACCAGCAGAGCGGCAGGGGTTGAAGCTTTCTTT. It yields the protein CATSRAAGVEAFF.